The 2 T cell receptor beta chains in this list originate from one sample, sequenced in a study of blood T cell repertoires in COVID-19 (dated by TCRdb to the early 2020s). The library was produced with the immunoSEQ multiplex PCR assay. TCRdb took over this immuneACCESS table, retaining in-frame rearrangements with V and J assigned. Such tables are incomplete; in checked studies, under half of the missing clones stem from an unresolved V gene, and the remainder is unexplained. For this sample there are hundreds of thousands of clones; approximately 80% appear just once. The ten largest clonotypes hold roughly 4.7% of the sample. Sequenced material: PBMCs or T cells enriched from blood (not recorded which). Receptors were obtained from a middle-aged man who had been exposed to COVID-19.

This clone is a singleton in its sample. V is TRBV2 and J is TRBJ1-3; the D gene is possibly TRBD1 (5 bases). The CDR3 runs to 12 residues. Trimming shortened V by 7 bases and J by 7 bases, and 11 bases separated the two germline ends. Germline V gives CDR1 SNHLY, CDR2 FYNNEI. The DNA of the CDR3 is TGTGCCAGCATATCGGGGGTCAACACCATATATTTT. Protein product: CASISGVNTIYF.

The V and J genes are TRBV19 and TRBJ1-2; a weak D match, TRBD1 (6 bases). Germline CDR1 and CDR2: LNHDA and SQIVND (reference sequence). Between the trimmed V and J ends, which lost 7 bases and 2 bases, there was a span of 11 bases. This CDR3 spans 13 amino acids. CDR3 protein: CASIRDKNYGYTF. CDR3 in DNA: TGTGCCAGTATTAGGGACAAGAACTATGGCTACACCTTC.